This T cell receptor (beta chain) is from a study of CD8 T cells in Susac syndrome. After extraction with the RNeasy kit, about 0.45 to 1 ug of the RNA was reverse transcribed using random hexamers. Across 54 Vbeta and 13 Jbeta, TCR beta CDR3 was amplified with immunoSEQ multiplex PCR. TCRdb ran MiXCR on the immunoSEQ multiplex PCR reads and lists one entry per CDR3 protein. The sample lists 180,000 or so distinct CDR3 sequences; 95% were seen once. V lost 7 bases and J lost 6, with 16 bases in between. Per the germline V gene, CDR1 is ENHRY and CDR2 is SYGVKD. CDR3 length: 13 amino acids. High-throughput TCR beta sequencing covered peripheral CD8+ and CD4+ T cells. Matched for age and sex, the controls were healthy donors. TEMRA cells were FACS-enriched and CD8+ and CD4+ T cells negatively isolated.

Sequenced input: CD4+ T cells from PBMCs. J is TRBJ2-7 and V is TRBV10-3, with a weak D call TRBD2 (6 bases). The sequence was collected from a human donor in good health. CDR3 protein: CAITQGGMAEQYF. The CDR3 DNA sequence: TGTGCCATCACCCAGGGCGGGATGGCCGAGCAGTACTTC.